A selection of T cell receptor beta chains follows, all from one sample in a study of CD8 T cells in Susac syndrome. TCRdb re-derived calls from the immunoSEQ multiplex PCR reads in MiXCR, one entry per CDR3 protein. The sample holds around 280,000 distinct CDR3 sequences, 70% to 90% seen once. Input material: CD8+ T cells from PBMCs. The source of these receptors is a human donor with multiple sclerosis. Each CDR3 is given with its conserved first and last residue. The D gene is left open where the match is weak. Clone sizes are given selectively: once, few, many, or a class where the clone is expanded.

D: TRBD1
V: TRBV19
J: TRBJ1-5
size: -
CDR3: CASSNRDRVNQPQHF
DNA: TGTGCCAGTAGCAACCGGGACAGAGTTAATCAGCCCCAGCATTTT

D: TRBD2
V: TRBV20-1
J: TRBJ2-7
size: -
CDR3: CSAREASGRSYEQYF
DNA: TGCAGTGCTAGGGAGGCTAGCGGCAGATCCTACGAGCAGTACTTC

D: -
V: TRBV7-2
J: TRBJ2-7
size: -
CDR3: CASSADYEQYF
DNA: TGTGCCAGCAGCGCCGACTACGAGCAGTACTTC

D: -
V: TRBV29-1
J: TRBJ2-6
size: -
CDR3: CSVKNSGANVLTF
DNA: TGCAGCGTTAAGAACTCTGGGGCCAACGTCCTGACTTTC

D: TRBD1
V: TRBV28
J: TRBJ2-7
size: few
CDR3: CASSFMTGAGPEQYF
DNA: TGTGCCAGCAGTTTCATGACAGGGGCGGGCCCCGAGCAGTACTTC

D: TRBD2
V: TRBV18
J: TRBJ2-2
size: -
CDR3: CASPLAGEDNTGELFF
DNA: TGTGCCAGCCCCTTAGCGGGAGAGGATAACACCGGGGAGCTGTTTTTT

D: TRBD1
V: TRBV29-1
J: TRBJ2-7
size: -
CDR3: CSVLDRQQDEQYF
DNA: TGCAGCGTGCTGGACAGGCAACAGGACGAGCAGTACTTC

D: -
V: TRBV6-2/TRBV6-3
J: TRBJ1-2
size: few
CDR3: CASSYSQGDGYTF
DNA: TGTGCCAGCAGTTACTCCCAGGGAGACGGCTACACCTTC

D: -
V: TRBV7-3
J: TRBJ2-1
size: -
CDR3: CASSLTPGPYNEQFF
DNA: TGTGCCAGCAGCTTAACACCGGGCCCCTACAATGAGCAGTTCTTC

D: TRBD2
V: TRBV19
J: TRBJ2-5
size: -
CDR3: CASSIGPPGLAPTETQYF
DNA: TGTGCCAGTAGTATAGGCCCGCCGGGACTAGCGCCAACAGAGACCCAGTACTTC

D: TRBD2
V: TRBV10-3
J: TRBJ2-1
size: -
CDR3: CAISLREGSDNEQFF
DNA: TGTGCCATCAGCCTACGGGAGGGGTCTGACAATGAGCAGTTCTTC

D: TRBD2
V: TRBV7-3
J: TRBJ2-1
size: -
CDR3: CASSSHGPGLADLNEQFF
DNA: TGTGCCAGCAGCTCACATGGGCCGGGACTAGCGGACCTCAATGAGCAGTTCTTC